This T cell receptor (beta chain) stems from a study of patients and donors after allogeneic stem cell transplantation. From the RT-PCR reads, TCRdb called clonotypes with MiXCR, one entry per CDR3 protein. The table has approximately 170,000 distinct CDR3 sequences, 25% to 35% seen once. This CDR3 is built from 14 residues. Trimming cost V 2 bases and J 4 bases, with 11 bases left between them. The germline V gene encodes CDR1 MNHEY and CDR2 SMNVEV (reference sequence). The J gene is TRBJ1-2, the V gene TRBV27; tentatively, D is TRBD1 (5 bases). What was sequenced was blood, either unsorted or a sorted T cell fraction (not recorded which). The sequence was collected from a human donor who was either an allogeneic HSCT recipient or a stem cell or donor lymphocyte infusion donor (not recorded which). It is not recorded whose cells these are; they may come from a transplant donor. The CDR3 coding sequence is TGTGCCAGCAGTTTACGTGGTAGGGGCTATGGCTACACCTTC. Translated: CASSLRGRGYGYTF.